This T cell receptor beta chain was sequenced during a study of blood T cell repertoires in COVID-19. For the study at large: COVID-19 samples collected from the United States, Italy and Spain covered acute and convalescent phases. Nucleic acid was either cDNA or gDNA, and it came from T cells, B-cell-depleted T cells, or PBMCs.

Here immunoSEQ multiplex PCR was the method, and the copy in TCRdb shows in-frame clones only, minus some. The sample records approximately 53,000 clones, roughly nine tenths being singletons. V was pared by 0 bases and J by 3 bases, with 11 bases between. CDR1 GTSNPN and CDR2 SVGIG come from the germline V gene (reference sequence). CDR3 length: 14 amino acids. The chain couples TRBV30 to TRBJ1-2, with TRBD1 as a possible D gene (5 bases). The receptor's source is a human donor in a cohort sampled during active COVID-19. Specimen: peripheral blood. CDR3 coding DNA: TGTGCCTGGAGTGTACGTGTCAGGGACTATGGCTACACCTTC. Translated: CAWSVRVRDYGYTF.